Listed below are T cell receptor beta chains from one sample, sequenced in a study of blood T cell repertoires in COVID-19. Sequenced by immunoSEQ multiplex PCR; TCRdb stores in-frame clones only, minus some. The sample yields some 270,000 clones, 89% seen once. Material: peripheral blood. These receptors were obtained from a man aged 50-59 years with acute or convalescent COVID-19. CDR3s include the opening cysteine and the closing phenylalanine or tryptophan. D genes are given only for firm matches. Size is stated for part of the rows, as once, few or many counts, or as a class when the clone is expanded.

TRBD1	TRBV29-1	-	TRBJ2-1	CSVEGDRTYNEQFF	TGCAGCGTTGAAGGGGACAGGACCTACAATGAGCAGTTCTTC
TRBD1	TRBV6-2/TRBV6-3	-	TRBJ1-5	CASSLETGGGNQPQHF	TGTGCCAGCAGTTTGGAGACAGGGGGCGGTAATCAGCCCCAGCATTTT
-	TRBV4-2	-	TRBJ1-1	CASSQVGGEGNTEAFF	TGTGCCAGCAGCCAAGTCGGGGGGGAGGGGAACACTGAAGCTTTCTTT
-	TRBV4-2	-	TRBJ1-4	CASSQAGFGEGATNEKLFF	TGTGCCAGCAGCCAGGCGGGCTTTGGGGAGGGGGCAACTAATGAAAAACTGTTTTTT
-	TRBV27	-	TRBJ2-2	CASRIVGGSGELFF	TGTGCCAGCAGAATTGTTGGGGGGTCCGGGGAGCTGTTTTTT
TRBD1	TRBV3-1/TRBV3-2	once	TRBJ1-4	CASSQERGTGGLGKLFF	TGTGCCAGCAGCCAAGAAAGGGGGACAGGGGGCCTCGGAAAACTGTTTTTT
TRBD2	TRBV3-1/TRBV3-2	-	TRBJ2-2	CASSRTSPNTGELFF	TGTGCCAGCAGCCGGACTAGCCCGAACACCGGGGAGCTGTTTTTT
-	TRBV3-1/TRBV3-2	-	TRBJ2-1	CASSQGPNRLNHNEQFF	TGTGCCAGCAGCCAAGGTCCCAACCGACTGAACCACAATGAGCAGTTCTTC
TRBD2	TRBV11-3	once	TRBJ2-3	CASSSYTSGDSTDTQYF	TGTGCCAGCAGCTCATACACTAGCGGGGATAGCACAGATACGCAGTATTTT
-	TRBV19	-	TRBJ2-3	CASSPRIDGSADTQYF	TGTGCCAGTAGTCCGAGGATCGACGGTAGCGCAGATACGCAGTATTTT
TRBD1	TRBV3-1/TRBV3-2	-	TRBJ1-1	CASSGRTGLNTEAFF	TGTGCCAGCAGCGGTCGGACAGGACTTAACACTGAAGCTTTCTTT
-	TRBV7-6	-	TRBJ1-1	CASSSTGNTEAFF	TGTGCCAGCAGCTCGACAGGGAACACTGAAGCTTTCTTT
-	TRBV25-1	once	TRBJ1-1	CASSDPAGGTTEAFF	TGTGCCAGCAGTGATCCCGCGGGGGGAACAACTGAAGCTTTCTTT
-	TRBV12-3/TRBV12-4	-	TRBJ1-4	CASSLSTFEKLFF	TGTGCCAGCAGTTTAAGTACATTTGAAAAACTGTTTTTT
TRBD1	TRBV19	-	TRBJ1-2	CASTPTGGGYTF	TGTGCCAGTACTCCGACAGGGGGTGGCTACACCTTC
-	TRBV7-9	-	TRBJ2-5	CASSRTTAGGETQYF	TGTGCCAGCAGCCGAACGACAGCTGGTGGGGAGACCCAGTACTTC
-	TRBV14	-	TRBJ1-1	CASSLQGYTEAFF	TGTGCCAGCAGCCTACAGGGATACACTGAAGCTTTCTTT
-	TRBV5-1	-	TRBJ1-2	CASSPSMGANYGYTF	TGCGCCAGCAGCCCGTCCATGGGGGCGAACTATGGCTACACCTTC
TRBD1	TRBV13	-	TRBJ1-6	CASSLGGQGVSPLHF	TGTGCCAGCAGCTTGGGTGGACAGGGAGTTTCACCCCTCCACTTT
-	TRBV6-5	-	TRBJ2-2	CASSRYQNTGELFF	TGTGCCAGCAGCCGATACCAGAATACCGGGGAGCTGTTTTTT
TRBD1	TRBV2	-	TRBJ1-4	CASSDQGGEKLFF	TGTGCCAGCAGTGACCAGGGGGGTGAAAAACTGTTTTTT
TRBD2	TRBV27	-	TRBJ2-5	CASSRFGLAGVETQYF	TGTGCCAGCAGTAGATTCGGACTAGCGGGGGTGGAGACCCAGTACTTC
TRBD1	TRBV5-1	-	TRBJ2-7	CASSLALTGAPYEQYF	TGCGCCAGCAGCTTGGCCTTGACAGGGGCCCCCTACGAGCAGTACTTC
-	TRBV27	-	TRBJ1-4	CASSTRTATNEKLFF	TGTGCCAGCAGTACCCGGACAGCAACTAATGAAAAACTGTTTTTT
TRBD1	TRBV29-1	-	TRBJ2-7	CSAQPRDRRYEQYF	TGCAGCGCCCAACCCCGGGACAGGCGCTACGAGCAGTACTTC
TRBD1	TRBV19	-	TRBJ1-6	CASSLETGRNSPLHF	TGTGCCAGTAGTCTTGAGACAGGGCGGAATTCACCCCTCCACTTT
TRBD2	TRBV29-1	-	TRBJ2-3	CSVTSGGVIDTQYF	TGCAGCGTAACTAGCGGGGGAGTTATAGATACGCAGTATTTT
TRBD1	TRBV5-1	-	TRBJ2-4	CASSLGQGADIQYF	TGCGCCAGCAGCTTGGGACAGGGGGCTGACATTCAGTACTTC